This T cell receptor (beta chain) stems from a study of graft-versus-host responses after intestinal transplantation. Study-wide background: After anti-thymocyte globulin induction, recipients took tacrolimus and steroids for approximately three years.

Remarks on this clone: Its target is not known.

This CDR3 is 11 amino acids long. The ends were cut back, 7 bases at V and 3 bases at J, with 7 bases in the middle. CDR1 MNHNS and CDR2 SASEGT come from the germline V gene. Broader study findings: Graft-donor T cell macrochimerism coincided with high graft-versus-host to host-versus-graft clonal ratios in allografts. Early after transplant, HvG declines were associated with peak levels of circulating GvH clones. GvH clones were found in recipient marrow; some appeared first in ileum or blood.

Profiling relied on immunoSEQ multiplex PCR, and the TCRdb table lists in-frame clones only, not all of them. The table lists more than 95,000 clones, about 88% of them singletons, with approximately 0.97% in the top ten. V is TRBV6-1 and J is TRBJ2-7; D remains unclear. This sequence was found in a human donor who received an intestinal transplant. This sample comprised unstimulated CD4+ T cells sorted from spleen or lymph node cells, obtained before intestinal transplant. This chain's CDR3 is CASNRHYEQYF. CDR3 DNA sequence: TGTGCCAGCAACAGACACTACGAGCAGTACTTC.